The 28 T cell receptor beta chains below were found in one sample sequenced in a study of T cell responses to AZD1222 COVID-19 vaccine. Profiling relied on immunoSEQ multiplex PCR, and the TCRdb table lists in-frame clones only, not all of them. The sample records some 100,000 clones, roughly 92% being singletons. The sample consisted of peripheral blood, taken 28 days after the second AZD1222 dose. The receptor set was obtained from an adult who received the AZD1222 COVID-19 vaccine.

The V call is TRBV5-1, the J call TRBJ2-1; no clear D. Germline assignment: CDR1 SGHRS and CDR2 YFSETQ. V dropped 4 bases and J dropped 5 bases, with 10 bases sitting between them. The CDR3 is 13 residues long. The CDR3 is CASSPVSDNEQFF. The CDR3 DNA follows: TGCGCCAGCAGCCCTGTTTCGGACAATGAGCAGTTCTTC. Full variable domain (missing parts from reference TRBV5-1 and TRBJ2-1): KAGVTQTPRYLIKTRGQQVTLSCSPISGHRSVSWYQQTPGQGLQFLFEYFSETQRNKGNFPGRFSGRQFSNSRSEMNVSTLELGDSALYLCASSPVSDNEQFFGPGTRLTVL.

This sequence joins TRBV28 and TRBJ1-1; the D gene is possibly TRBD1 (6 bases). The germline V and J ends were trimmed by 6 bases and 4 bases, with 18 bases remaining between them. The germline gives CDR1 MDHEN, CDR2 SYDVKM. The CDR3 has 15 amino acids. The CDR3 loop is CASRGYTGAGTEAFF. The CDR3 DNA reads as TGTGCCAGCAGGGGTTATACGGGGGCGGGCACTGAAGCTTTCTTT.

V usage is TRBV5-6 and J usage is TRBJ2-7; TRBD1 agrees at 9 bases. The ends lost 3 bases at V and 3 bases at J; junction bases unmatched: 4. The CDR3 has 14 residues. The germline gives CDR1 SGHDT, CDR2 YYEEEE. CDR3 sequence: CASSSRDRDYEQYF. The CDR3 DNA follows: TGTGCCAGCAGCTCCCGGGACAGGGACTACGAGCAGTACTTC.

The chain combines TRBV4-3 with TRBJ2-3; D unresolved. This CDR3 has 15 residues. Trimming shortened V by 4 bases and J by 0 bases, and 11 bases separated the two germline ends. Germline V lookup: CDR1 LGHNA, CDR2 YSLEER. The CDR3 bases are TGCGCCAGCAGCCGCAGATGGCCTAGCACAGATACGCAGTATTTT. Translation gives CASSRRWPSTDTQYF.

The chain is built from TRBV19 and TRBJ1-1; TRBD1 agrees at 8 bases. The CDR3 sequence is 13 residues long. Per germline, CDR1 LNHDA and CDR2 SQIVND (reference sequence). V was pared by 5 bases and J by 5 bases, with 4 bases of the junction left unmatched. The CDR3 DNA reads as TGTGCCAGTAGTCAGGGGGCGAGAACTGAAGCTTTCTTT. Translating it yields CASSQGARTEAFF.

The chain carries TRBV2 and TRBJ1-5; D not certain. The germline V gene encodes CDR1 SNHLY and CDR2 FYNNEI. V lost 6 bases and J 0 bases, leaving 12 bases between the germline ends. The CDR3 covers 15 residues. CDR3 coding DNA: TGTGCCAGCAGCGCTGAAGGGTATAGCAATCAGCCCCAGCATTTT. Translated: CASSAEGYSNQPQHF.

The chain links TRBV2 to TRBJ2-5, with D possibly being TRBD2 (6 bases). This CDR3 contains 15 residues. Trimming stripped 5 bases from V and 5 bases from J, with 18 bases between. Germline CDR1 and CDR2: SNHLY and FYNNEI. The CDR3 DNA sequence: TGTGCCAGCAGTCCTCAAACTAGCTCGGAGGAGACCCAGTACTTC. Its translation is CASSPQTSSEETQYF.

The chain employs TRBV12-3 or TRBV12-4 and TRBJ1-2, with 7 bases that match TRBD1. V gave up 3 bases and J gave up 4 bases; unmatched junction bases: 2. The CDR3 runs to 13 residues. The CDR3 region has the DNA TGTGCCAGCAGTTTCAGGGGGGGCTATGGCTACACCTTC. Protein sequence: CASSFRGGYGYTF.

The CDR3 spells CASRPGTMNTEAFF. The CDR3, as DNA: TGTGCCAGCAGGCCCGGAACCATGAACACTGAAGCTTTCTTT. The V gene is TRBV6-5, the J gene TRBJ1-1; D gene ambiguous. V lost 6 bases and J lost 0, with 11 bases in between. CDR3 length: 14 residues. Germline CDR1 MNHEY, CDR2 SVGAGI.

V and J are TRBV7-9 and TRBJ1-1; D is possibly TRBD1 (5 bases). Trimming cost V 1 base and J 6 bases, with 12 bases left between them. The CDR3 sequence is 14 residues long. The germline gives CDR1 SEHNR, CDR2 FQNEAQ (reference sequence). The CDR3 reads CASSLEVRGAEAFF. CDR3 nucleotides: TGTGCCAGCAGCTTAGAGGTTCGAGGGGCTGAAGCTTTCTTT.

In its sample, this clone was seen a few times. The chain is built from TRBV27 and TRBJ1-4, with D unresolved. The V gene lost 2 bases and the J gene lost 7 bases, with 11 bases spanning the gap. Germline CDR1 is MNHEY and CDR2 is SMNVEV (reference sequence). The CDR3 spans 14 residues. The CDR3 sequence: CASSLVLGGEKLFF. The DNA of the CDR3 is TGTGCCAGCAGTTTAGTCCTGGGTGGTGAAAAACTGTTTTTT.

The chain employs TRBV4-2 and TRBJ2-1; tentative D call: TRBD1 (6 bases). The CDR3 contains 17 residues. The germline V and J ends were trimmed by 0 bases and 8 bases, with 20 bases remaining between them. Germline V gene data show CDR1 as LGHNA and CDR2 as YNFKEQ. CDR3 region: CASSQDDNRVPQDEQFF. The CDR3 bases are TGTGCCAGCAGCCAAGATGATAACAGGGTCCCACAGGATGAGCAGTTCTTC.

The V call is TRBV7-3, the J call TRBJ2-5; D unresolved. Looked up from germline, CDR1 is SGHTA and CDR2 is FQGTGA. The V end lost 1 base, the J end lost 1 base, and 4 bases lay between the germline ends. The CDR3 is made up of 13 amino acids. CDR3 amino acids: CASSLRVQETQYF. CDR3 sequence (DNA): TGTGCCAGCAGCTTAAGAGTCCAAGAGACCCAGTACTTC.

This chain joins TRBV7-6 and TRBJ1-1; D is unclear. V lost 3 bases and J 1 base, leaving 12 bases between the germline ends. Per germline, CDR1 SGHVS and CDR2 FNYEAQ. CDR3 length: 15 residues. The CDR3 is CASSFSLQKNTEAFF. The CDR3 region has the DNA TGTGCCAGCAGCTTCTCTCTACAGAAGAACACTGAAGCTTTCTTT. Combining the CDR3 with reference TRBV7-6 and TRBJ1-1 gives the whole variable domain GAGVSQSPRYKVTKRGQDVALRCDPISGHVSLYWYRQALGQGPEFLTYFNYEAQQDKSGLPNDRFSAERPEGSISTLTIQRTEQRDSAMYRCASSFSLQKNTEAFFGQGTRLTVV.

The gene calls are TRBV18 and TRBJ1-1; D remains ambiguous. The CDR3 sequence is 15 residues long. The germline V and J ends were trimmed by 6 bases and 1 base, with 15 bases remaining between them. Per germline, CDR1 KGHSH and CDR2 LQKENI. CDR3 amino acids: CASSSDGLGNTEAFF. In DNA form, the CDR3 reads TGTGCCAGCTCGTCAGACGGACTCGGGAACACTGAAGCTTTCTTT.

The chain combines TRBV20-1 with TRBJ2-1, with TRBD2 matching over 8 bases. The CDR3 runs to 19 residues. V trimming: 3 bases; J trimming: 0 bases; junction bases outside the gene matches: 16. CDR1 and CDR2 (germline): DFQATT, SNEGSKA (reference sequence). Here the CDR3 reads CSASQLGASGPVSYNEQFF. The CDR3 DNA sequence: TGCAGTGCTAGTCAACTGGGGGCTAGCGGGCCCGTCTCCTACAATGAGCAGTTCTTC.

The chain carries TRBV28 and TRBJ2-2, with 8 bases that match TRBD1. Germline CDR1 is MDHEN and CDR2 is SYDVKM. V shed 5 bases, J shed 2 bases, and the junction held 13 bases outside the gene matches. The CDR3 is made up of 18 amino acids. CDR3 sequence (DNA): TGTGCCAGCAGTCCACCCTGGGCAGGGGGCCATAACACCGGGGAGCTGTTTTTT. Its translation is CASSPPWAGGHNTGELFF.

V usage is TRBV4-1 and J usage is TRBJ1-2; 10 bases are shared with TRBD1. Losses at the gene ends were 3 bases for V and 0 bases for J; bases not matched to a gene: 7. The CDR3 consists of 17 residues. Germline CDR1 MGHRA, CDR2 YSYEKL. In DNA form, the CDR3 reads TGCGCCAGCAGCCAGCGGACAGGGGGAGCGACTAACTATGGCTACACCTTC. As protein: CASSQRTGGATNYGYTF.

The rearrangement joins TRBV5-4 to TRBJ1-1; tentatively, D is TRBD1 (6 bases). CDR3 length: 16 residues. Trimming removed 0 bases from V and 0 bases from J, with 12 bases in between. The germline CDR1 and CDR2 sequences are SGHNT and YYREEE (reference sequence). In DNA, the CDR3 is TGTGCCAGCAGCTTGGAGGCAGGGGCCGTGAACACTGAAGCTTTCTTT. This encodes CASSLEAGAVNTEAFF.

The CDR3 nucleotides are TGTGCCAGTAGCTTGGACAGGGAGGGGGATCAGCCCCAGCATTTT. As protein: CASSLDREGDQPQHF. This rearrangement joins TRBV19 to TRBJ1-5; 8 bases are shared with TRBD1. The junction had 9 bases not matched to a gene; V was cut back by 6 bases and J by 5 bases. Germline V gene data show CDR1 as LNHDA and CDR2 as SQIVND (reference sequence). The CDR3 has 15 amino acids.

The chain uses TRBV18 and TRBJ1-2; tentative D call: TRBD1 (6 bases). Trimming left V 3 bases short and J 7 bases short, with 18 bases between. Germline V gives CDR1 KGHSH, CDR2 LQKENI. This CDR3 contains 15 residues. The CDR3 sequence: CASSPAGGSSGGYTF. CDR3 in DNA: TGTGCCAGCTCACCGGCGGGGGGCAGTTCGGGTGGCTACACCTTC.

The V gene is TRBV6-1, the J gene TRBJ1-6; D is ambiguous. CDR1 is MNHNS and CDR2 is SASEGT in the germline V gene. V lost 1 base and J lost 8, with 9 bases in between. The CDR3 is 14 amino acids. CDR3: CASSEVTGDSPLHF. The CDR3 nucleotides read TGTGCCAGCAGTGAAGTGACCGGGGATTCACCCCTCCACTTT.

The V and J genes are TRBV19 and TRBJ1-5, with 7 bases lining up with TRBD1. The germline V gene encodes CDR1 LNHDA and CDR2 SQIVND (reference sequence). V shed 5 bases and J 3 bases; nucleotides not matched to a gene: 7. CDR3 length equals 15 residues. The CDR3 loop is CASSEAGGNNQPQHF. The CDR3 DNA reads as TGTGCCAGTAGTGAGGCAGGGGGAAACAATCAGCCCCAGCATTTT.

The chain is built from TRBV6-5 and TRBJ1-4; 9 bases align to TRBD1. The germline V gene has CDR1 MNHEY and CDR2 SVGAGI. The J segment lost 6 bases and the V segment lost 6 bases, leaving 8 bases of the junction unmatched. CDR3 size: 15 residues. DNA of the CDR3: TGTGCCAGCAGGGACAGGGGTTGGTTTGATGAAAAACTGTTTTTT. Translating gives CASRDRGWFDEKLFF.

This clone was detected once. The chain links TRBV19 to TRBJ1-5; a weak D match, TRBD1 (5 bases). The CDR3 totals 14 residues. The germline V gene has CDR1 LNHDA and CDR2 SQIVND (reference sequence). V lost 5 bases to trimming and J lost 3 bases, with 11 bases between them. CDR3 sequence reads: CASSSGGLNQPQHF. CDR3 in DNA: TGTGCCAGTAGTTCGGGGGGTCTCAATCAGCCCCAGCATTTT.

The chain uses TRBV30 and TRBJ1-2, with D unresolved. In germline, CDR1 is GTSNPN, CDR2 SVGIG (reference sequence). This CDR3 spans 12 amino acids. The germline V and J ends were trimmed by 2 bases and 8 bases, with 12 bases remaining between them. The CDR3: CAWSTEPQGYTF. For the CDR3, the DNA is TGTGCCTGGAGTACGGAGCCACAGGGCTACACCTTC.

CDR3 amino acids: CASSLVGGPNTEAFF. CDR3 in DNA: TGTGCCAGCAGTTTAGTTGGGGGGCCGAACACTGAAGCTTTCTTT. The chain combines TRBV28 with TRBJ1-1; D is possibly TRBD1 (6 bases). The CDR3 contains 15 residues. Germline V gives CDR1 MDHEN, CDR2 SYDVKM. V lost 2 bases and J 1 base, leaving 11 bases between the germline ends.

As for this clone: The same CDR3 is also encoded by other DNA sequences in this sample. This chain joins TRBV29-1 and TRBJ1-2, with D possibly being TRBD1 (5 bases). This CDR3 is 11 amino acids long. The germline V and J ends were trimmed by 2 bases and 8 bases, with 9 bases remaining between them. Germline lookup yields CDR1 SQVTM and CDR2 ANQGSEA. The CDR3 DNA reads TGCAGCGTTGAACGGGGGGAAGGCTACACCTTC. Protein sequence: CSVERGEGYTF.